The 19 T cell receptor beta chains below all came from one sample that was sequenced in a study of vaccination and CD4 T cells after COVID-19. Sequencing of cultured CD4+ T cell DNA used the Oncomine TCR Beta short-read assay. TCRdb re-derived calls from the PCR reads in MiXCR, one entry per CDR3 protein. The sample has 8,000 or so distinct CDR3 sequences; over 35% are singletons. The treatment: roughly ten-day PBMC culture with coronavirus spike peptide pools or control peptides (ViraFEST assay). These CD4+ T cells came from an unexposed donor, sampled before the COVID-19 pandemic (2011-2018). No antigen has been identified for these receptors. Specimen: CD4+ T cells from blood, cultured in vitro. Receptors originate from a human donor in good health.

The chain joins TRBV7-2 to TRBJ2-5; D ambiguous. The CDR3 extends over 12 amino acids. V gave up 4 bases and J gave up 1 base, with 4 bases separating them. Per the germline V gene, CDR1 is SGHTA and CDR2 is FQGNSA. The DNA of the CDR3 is TGTGCCAGCAGCTCACTCCAAGAGACCCAGTACTTC. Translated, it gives CASSSLQETQYF.

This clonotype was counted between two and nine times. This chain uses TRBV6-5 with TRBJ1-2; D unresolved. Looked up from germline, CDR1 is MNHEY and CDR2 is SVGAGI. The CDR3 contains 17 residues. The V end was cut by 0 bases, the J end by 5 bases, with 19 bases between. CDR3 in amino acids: CASSYSNRVTNSYGYTF. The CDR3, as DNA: TGTGCCAGCAGTTACTCGAACCGGGTCACAAACTCTTATGGCTACACCTTC.

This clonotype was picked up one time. CDR3 in amino acids: CASSAETTGRTEAFF. DNA for the CDR3: TGTGCCAGCAGTGCCGAAACGACAGGGAGGACTGAAGCTTTCTTT. The chain recombines TRBV27 with TRBJ1-1; 7 nucleotides align to TRBD1. This CDR3 comprises 15 residues. Germline V gene sequence: CDR1 MNHEY, CDR2 SMNVEV (reference sequence). With 5 bases clipped from V and 5 bases from J, the junction kept 11 bases outside the gene matches.

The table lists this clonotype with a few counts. The DNA for the CDR3 is TGTGCCAGCAGCCTACTCCCGGACAGGGGGATTTGGAAGGCGGCTGAAGCTTTCTTT. This translates into CASSLLPDRGIWKAAEAFF. The genes are TRBV7-9 and TRBJ1-1, with 10 bases that match TRBD1. J lost 6 bases, V lost 5 bases, and 21 bases had no gene match. This CDR3 comprises 19 residues. Germline V gives CDR1 SEHNR, CDR2 FQNEAQ (reference sequence).

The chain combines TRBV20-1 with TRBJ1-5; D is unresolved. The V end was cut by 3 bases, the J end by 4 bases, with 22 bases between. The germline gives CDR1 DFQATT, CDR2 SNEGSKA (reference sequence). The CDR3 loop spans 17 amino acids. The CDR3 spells CSASISLNRRYNQPQHF. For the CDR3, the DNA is TGCAGTGCTAGTATATCACTGAACCGCCGTTATAATCAGCCCCAGCATTTT.

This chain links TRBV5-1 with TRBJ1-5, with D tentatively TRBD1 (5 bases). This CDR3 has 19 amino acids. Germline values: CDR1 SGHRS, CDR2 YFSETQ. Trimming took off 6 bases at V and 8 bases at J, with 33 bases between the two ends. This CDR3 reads CASTPSPQAGHPGGEPQHF. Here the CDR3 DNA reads TGCGCCAGCACTCCTTCCCCTCAGGCAGGGCACCCCGGGGGGGAGCCCCAGCATTTT.

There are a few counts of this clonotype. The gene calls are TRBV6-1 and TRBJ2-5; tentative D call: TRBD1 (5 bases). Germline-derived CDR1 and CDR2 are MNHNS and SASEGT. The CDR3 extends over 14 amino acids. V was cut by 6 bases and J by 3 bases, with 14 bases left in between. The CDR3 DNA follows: TGTGCCAGCAGGCCAGGACAAGTCAAAGAGACCCAGTACTTC. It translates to CASRPGQVKETQYF.

CDR3: CSARAQGRAGQQPQHF. The CDR3 DNA follows: TGCAGTGCTAGAGCGCAAGGGAGGGCAGGGCAACAGCCCCAGCATTTT. The rearrangement uses TRBV20-1 and TRBJ1-5, with D possibly TRBD1 on 5 matching bases. This CDR3 region has 16 residues. Germline values: CDR1 DFQATT, CDR2 SNEGSKA (reference sequence). Trimming stripped 1 base from V and 7 bases from J, with 20 bases between.

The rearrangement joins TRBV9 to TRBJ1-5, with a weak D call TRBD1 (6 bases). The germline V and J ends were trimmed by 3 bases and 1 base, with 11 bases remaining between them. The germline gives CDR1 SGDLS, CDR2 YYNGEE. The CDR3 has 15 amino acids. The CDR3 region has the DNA TGTGCCAGCAGCGCGGGGGGGGCGAGCAATCAGCCCCAGCATTTT. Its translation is CASSAGGASNQPQHF.

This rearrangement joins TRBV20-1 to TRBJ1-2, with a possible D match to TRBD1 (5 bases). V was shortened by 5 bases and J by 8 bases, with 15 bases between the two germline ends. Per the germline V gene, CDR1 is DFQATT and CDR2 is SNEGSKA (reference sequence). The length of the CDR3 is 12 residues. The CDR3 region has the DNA TGCAGTGCTCCTACCCCGGGGCAAGGCTACACCTTC. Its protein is CSAPTPGQGYTF.

The CDR3 region is CSVTIRDNMNTEAFF. CDR3 bases: TGCAGTGTCACAATAAGGGACAACATGAACACTGAAGCTTTCTTT. This rearrangement joins TRBV20-1 to TRBJ1-1; D perhaps matches TRBD1 (6 bases). The CDR3 is 15 amino acids. The V gene lost 7 bases and the J gene lost 0 bases, with 18 bases spanning the gap. CDR1 and CDR2 (germline): DFQATT, SNEGSKA (reference sequence).

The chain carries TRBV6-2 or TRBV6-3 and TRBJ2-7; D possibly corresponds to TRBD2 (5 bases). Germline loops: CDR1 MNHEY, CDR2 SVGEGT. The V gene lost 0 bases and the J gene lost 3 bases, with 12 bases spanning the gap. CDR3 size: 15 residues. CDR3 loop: CASSYSRGLGYEQYF. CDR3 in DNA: TGTGCCAGCAGTTACTCCAGAGGGCTCGGCTACGAGCAGTACTTC.

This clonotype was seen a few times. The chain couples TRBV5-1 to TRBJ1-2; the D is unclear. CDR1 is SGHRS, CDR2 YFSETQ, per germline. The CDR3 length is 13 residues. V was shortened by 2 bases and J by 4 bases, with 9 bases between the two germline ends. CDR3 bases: TGCGCCAGCAGCTTCAGTGCGGCCTATGGCTACACCTTC. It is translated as CASSFSAAYGYTF.

The CDR3 DNA follows: TGTGCCAGCAGTTTGACGGGACTTATAAACTATGGCTACACCTTC. This translates into CASSLTGLINYGYTF. The chain carries TRBV27 and TRBJ1-2; D perhaps matches TRBD1 (5 bases). Germline V CDR1 and CDR2: MNHEY, SMNVEV (reference sequence). Between the trimmed V and J ends, which lost 3 bases and 2 bases, there was a span of 13 bases. The CDR3 spans 15 residues.

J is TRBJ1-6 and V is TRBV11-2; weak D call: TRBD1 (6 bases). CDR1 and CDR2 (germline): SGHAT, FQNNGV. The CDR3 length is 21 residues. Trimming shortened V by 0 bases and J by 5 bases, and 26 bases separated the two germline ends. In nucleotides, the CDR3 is TGTGCCAGCAGCTTAGATCGGCGGGCAGGGGCTTTTACAGCGGATAATTCACCCCTCCACTTT. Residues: CASSLDRRAGAFTADNSPLHF.

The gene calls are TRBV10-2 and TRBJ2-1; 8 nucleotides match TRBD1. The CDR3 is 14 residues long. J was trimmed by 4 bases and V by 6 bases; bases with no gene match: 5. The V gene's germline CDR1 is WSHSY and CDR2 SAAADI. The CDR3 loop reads CASSATGDYNEQFF. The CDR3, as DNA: TGCGCCAGCAGCGCGACAGGGGATTACAATGAGCAGTTCTTC.

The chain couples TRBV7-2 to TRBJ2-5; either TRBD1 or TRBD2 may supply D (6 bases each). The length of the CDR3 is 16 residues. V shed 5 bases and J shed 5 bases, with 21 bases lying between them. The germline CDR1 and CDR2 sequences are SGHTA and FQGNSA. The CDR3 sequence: CASSPSGAGKWETQYF. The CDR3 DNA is TGTGCCAGCAGCCCGTCGGGGGCAGGCAAGTGGGAGACCCAGTACTTC.

Here the CDR3 reads CASSMGHRETQYF. CDR3 sequence (DNA): TGTGCCAGCAGCATGGGACACCGAGAGACCCAGTACTTC. The V and J genes are TRBV11-2 and TRBJ2-5, with TRBD1 as a possible D gene (6 bases). The CDR3 runs 13 residues. Germline V lookup: CDR1 SGHAT, CDR2 FQNNGV. Trimming took off 5 bases at V and 4 bases at J, with 11 bases between the two ends.

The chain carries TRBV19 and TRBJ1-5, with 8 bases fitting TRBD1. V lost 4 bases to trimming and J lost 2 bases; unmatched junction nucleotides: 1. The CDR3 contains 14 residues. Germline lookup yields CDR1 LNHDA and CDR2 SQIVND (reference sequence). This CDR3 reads CASSTTGGNQPQHF. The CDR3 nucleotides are TGTGCCAGTAGTACGACAGGGGGCAATCAGCCCCAGCATTTT.